The 9 T cell receptor beta chains below all came from one sample that was sequenced in a study of OX40 agonist ivuxolimab in advanced cancers. Measured with immunoSEQ multiplex PCR; TCRdb has only the in-frame clones, and not every one. The sample lists about 62,000 clones; roughly 82% were seen once. The sample here was CD4+ or CD8+ T cells sorted from blood, taken in a trial of the OX40 agonist ivuxolimab. The receptor set was obtained from an adult with an advanced solid tumor such as melanoma, head and neck, liver or kidney cancer.

This chain connects TRBV5-4 to TRBJ2-1; unclear D gene. The germline V and J ends were trimmed by 2 bases and 7 bases, with 7 bases remaining between them. CDR1 is SGHNT, CDR2 YYREEE, per germline (reference sequence). The CDR3 spans 12 residues. The CDR3 spells CASSFSVNEQFF. The CDR3, as DNA: TGTGCCAGCAGCTTTTCAGTGAATGAGCAGTTCTTC.

The V and J genes are TRBV25-1 and TRBJ2-2, with D unclear. CDR1 and CDR2 (germline): MGHDK, SYGVNS. Deletions cut 4 bases from V and 4 bases from J, with 1 base between. The CDR3 is made up of 11 amino acids. CDR3 DNA sequence: TGTGCCAGCAGTGCCACCGGGGAGCTGTTTTTT. It specifies CASSATGELFF.

The genes are TRBV18 and TRBJ2-3; D might be TRBD2 (5 bases). The CDR3 spans 15 residues. The V end lost 3 bases, the J end lost 5 bases, and 15 bases lay between the germline ends. Germline loops: CDR1 KGHSH, CDR2 LQKENI. CDR3 residues: CASSPSRGSEDTQYF. In nucleotides, the CDR3 is TGTGCCAGCTCACCTTCCCGGGGATCTGAAGATACGCAGTATTTT. The full variable domain, completed using reference TRBV18 and TRBJ2-3, is NAGVMQNPRHLVRRRGQEARLRCSPMKGHSHVYWYRQLPEEGLKFMVYLQKENIIDESGMPKERFSAEFPKEGPSILRIQQVVRGDSAAYFCASSPSRGSEDTQYFGPGTRLTVL.

The chain is built from TRBV5-6 and TRBJ2-1; D gene uncertain. V was clipped by 2 bases and J by 8 bases, with 8 bases between them. The germline V gene encodes CDR1 SGHDT and CDR2 YYEEEE. The CDR3 length is 12 residues. CDR3 in DNA: TGTGCCAGCAGCTTTGTCGGCGATGAGCAGTTCTTC. This encodes CASSFVGDEQFF.

This clone was counted only a few times. This chain joins TRBV4-2 and TRBJ2-1; 7 bases align to TRBD1. V trimming: 6 bases; J trimming: 0 bases; junction bases outside the gene matches: 2. The CDR3 runs 14 residues. Germline-derived CDR1 and CDR2 are LGHNA and YNFKEQ. The CDR3: CASSGDSSYNEQFF. The CDR3 nucleotides read TGTGCCAGCAGTGGGGACAGCTCCTACAATGAGCAGTTCTTC.

The V call is TRBV19, the J call TRBJ1-1, with a possible D match to TRBD1 (5 bases). The ends were cut back, 1 base at V and 0 bases at J, with 9 bases in the middle. CDR3 length: 15 amino acids. The germline V gene has CDR1 LNHDA and CDR2 SQIVND (reference sequence). The CDR3: CASSIGQIMNTEAFF. The DNA of the CDR3 is TGTGCCAGTAGTATAGGACAGATCATGAACACTGAAGCTTTCTTT.

V usage is TRBV5-6 and J usage is TRBJ1-6; maybe TRBD1 (6 bases). The CDR3 length is 15 residues. Trimming pared 4 bases from V and 5 bases from J, leaving 13 bases between. CDR1 is SGHDT and CDR2 is YYEEEE in the germline V gene. CDR3 region: CASSRLGQNNSPLHF. As DNA, the CDR3 is TGTGCCAGCAGCCGACTAGGACAGAATAATTCACCCCTCCACTTT.

The V and J genes are TRBV6-5 and TRBJ1-5; D is perhaps TRBD1 (5 bases). There are 13 residues in the CDR3. Trimming left V 7 bases short and J 0 bases short, with 7 bases between. The germline CDR1 and CDR2 sequences are MNHEY and SVGAGI. The DNA of the CDR3 is TGTGCCAGCACGGACATTAGCAATCAGCCCCAGCATTTT. It codes for CASTDISNQPQHF.

The CDR3 loop is CATSRAKVVLDEQFF. Written as DNA, the CDR3 is TGTGCCACCAGCAGGGCCAAAGTAGTTCTAGATGAGCAGTTCTTC. V gene TRBV15 combines with J gene TRBJ2-1; the D is unclear. Germline CDR1 is LNHNV and CDR2 is YYDKDF (reference sequence). CDR3 length equals 15 residues. Trimming took off 3 bases at V and 8 bases at J, with 17 bases between the two ends.